This T cell receptor (beta chain) was captured by sequencing in a study of beta chain features in type 1 diabetes. Points from the study as a whole: Shortening that was moderate but significant affected the TCRB CDR3s of Type 1 diabetes patients in all four CD4+ subsets. No resolution was reached here on whether HLA type influences TCRB rearrangement.

Every isolated RNA sample was fully reverse transcribed, so sequencing captured expressed TCRB transcripts. The protocol was immunoSEQ multiplex PCR, while the TCRdb copy is restricted to in-frame clones and leaves out a portion. The sample has about half a million clones, 30% seen once; the top ten hold around 0.065%. Germline values: CDR1 GTSNPN, CDR2 SVGIG (reference sequence). CDR3 size: 13 residues. V lost 4 bases and J lost 5; bases outside the gene matches: 5. Each of the sorted populations had a purity greater than 98%. A word on this clone: The target antigen is unknown.

The chain carries TRBV30 and TRBJ1-2, with 9 positions matching TRBD1. Material: naive CD4+ T cells from blood. The sequence derives from a man aged 18-30 years in good health. CDR3 amino acids: CAWTGQGIYGYTF. In DNA form, the CDR3 reads TGTGCCTGGACGGGACAGGGCATTTATGGCTACACCTTC. Filled out from reference TRBV30 and TRBJ1-2, the complete variable domain reads SQTIHQWPATLVQPVGSPLSLECTVEGTSNPNLYWYRQAAGRGLQLLFYSVGIGQISSEVPQNLSASRPQDRQFILSSKKLLLSDSGFYLCAWTGQGIYGYTFGSGTRLTVV.